This TCR beta chain was captured in a study of PD-1 blockade in classical Hodgkin lymphoma. Profiling relied on immunoSEQ multiplex PCR, and the TCRdb table lists in-frame clones only, not all of them. The sample shows some 13,000 clones, roughly 82% of them seen only once. CDR1 and CDR2 (germline): SGHRS, YFSETQ. This CDR3 region has 17 residues. V was trimmed by 2 bases and J by 2 bases, leaving 16 bases between them. Relapses following autologous stem cell transplantation were seen in all patients, with brentuximab vedotin exposure varying. Study-level findings and limits: In newly diagnosed patients, baseline TCR diversity was reportedly below that of healthy donors.

As for this clone: No antigen is known for it.

Specimen: peripheral blood mononuclear cells (PBMCs), collected at baseline. This clonotype was sampled from a human donor with classical Hodgkin lymphoma. J is TRBJ1-4 and V is TRBV5-1, with D perhaps TRBD1 (6 bases). In DNA, the CDR3 is TGCGCCAGCAGCTTCCCGCAGGGGAGTACGACTAATGAAAAACTGTTTTTT. Translated: CASSFPQGSTTNEKLFF.